The sequence of this TCR beta chain was determined in a study of shared clonotypes between healthy human individuals. On the study more broadly: Per donor, three plates held CD4 naive cells, three held CD4 memory, two held CD8 naive and one held CD8 memory. Study-level points and caveats: Researchers sampled blood only, noting tissue repertoires likely differ.

As for this clone: No antigen is known for it.

Each donor was a Caucasian adult residing in Nashville, Tennessee. V was pared by 4 bases and J by 5 bases, with 12 bases of the junction left unmatched. Germline lookup yields CDR1 SGDLS and CDR2 YYNGEE. This CDR3 comprises 16 residues. Every immunoSEQ plate was one replicate of a subset's evenly spread DNA. Some clones are missing from TCRdb's copy, which holds only in-frame ones; the method was immunoSEQ multiplex PCR. The sample gives approximately 350,000 clones, just over 95% of which show up once; around 0.32% is in the top ten. This clonotype was sampled from a man aged 30 to 39 in good health. The chain uses TRBV9 and TRBJ2-1; 7 bases fit TRBD2. The sequenced sample was memory CD8+ T cells sorted from blood. Sample subset: CD45RO+ cells pooled with CCR7-negative TemRA cells. The CDR3 sequence is CASSSPNGLGDNEQFF. The CDR3 DNA reads as TGTGCCAGCAGCTCCCCTAACGGACTAGGGGACAATGAGCAGTTCTTC.